This TCR beta chain was identified during a study of CD8 T cells in Susac syndrome. J lost 4 bases, V lost 6 bases, and 12 bases had no gene match. Germline V gene data show CDR1 as DFQATT and CDR2 as SNEGSKA (reference sequence). This CDR3 spans 15 amino acids. Random hexamers were used to reverse transcribe the RNA input (0.5 to 1 ug). Each CDR3 protein gets one entry after TCRdb re-called the immunoSEQ multiplex PCR reads with MiXCR. The repertoire holds about 210,000 distinct CDR3 sequences, with 95% as singletons. Sequenced: CD4+ T cells from PBMCs. The receptor comes from a human donor with multiple sclerosis. This chain uses TRBV20-1 with TRBJ2-1; 7 bases are a match to TRBD2. For the CDR3, the DNA is TGCAGTGCGTCGAGCGGAGCGGGACCTTACAATGAGCAGTTCTTC. This encodes CSASSGAGPYNEQFF.